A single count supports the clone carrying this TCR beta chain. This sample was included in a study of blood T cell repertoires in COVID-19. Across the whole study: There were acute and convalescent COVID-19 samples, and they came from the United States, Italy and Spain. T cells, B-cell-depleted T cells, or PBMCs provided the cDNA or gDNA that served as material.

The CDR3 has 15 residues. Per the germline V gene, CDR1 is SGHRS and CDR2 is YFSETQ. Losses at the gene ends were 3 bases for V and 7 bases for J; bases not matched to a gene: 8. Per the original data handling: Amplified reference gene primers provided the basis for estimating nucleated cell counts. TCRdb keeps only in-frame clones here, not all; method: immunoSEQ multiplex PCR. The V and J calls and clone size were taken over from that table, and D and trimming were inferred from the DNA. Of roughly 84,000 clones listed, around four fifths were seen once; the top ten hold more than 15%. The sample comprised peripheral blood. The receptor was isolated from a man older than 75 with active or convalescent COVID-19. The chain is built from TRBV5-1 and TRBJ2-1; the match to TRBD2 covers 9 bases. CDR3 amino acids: CASSWGRGGANEQFF. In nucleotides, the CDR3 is TGCGCCAGCAGCTGGGGGCGCGGGGGGGCTAATGAGCAGTTCTTC.